These 18 T cell receptor beta chains originate from one sample sequenced in a study of blood T cell repertoires in COVID-19. Method: immunoSEQ multiplex PCR; TCRdb's copy keeps in-frame clones and lacks some. The table includes some 250,000 clones, roughly 80% detected once. The sequenced material came from peripheral blood. These receptors were taken from a woman aged 18-29 years with acute or convalescent COVID-19.

V and J are TRBV7-2 and TRBJ1-2; 8 bases map to TRBD1. Germline CDR1 and CDR2: SGHTA and FQGNSA. This CDR3 has 17 residues. Trimming took 5 bases from V and 1 from J; bases not matched to a gene: 12. The CDR3 sequence: CASSTQTGANVNYGYTF. CDR3 in DNA: TGTGCCAGCAGCACTCAGACAGGGGCTAACGTTAACTATGGCTACACCTTC. Using reference TRBV7-2 and TRBJ1-2 for the parts outside the CDR3, the full variable domain is GAGVSQSPSNKVTEKGKDVELRCDPISGHTALYWYRQSLGQGLEFLIYFQGNSAPDKSGLPSDRFSAERTGGSVSTLTIQRTQQEDSAVYLCASSTQTGANVNYGYTFGSGTRLTVV.

This chain links TRBV19 with TRBJ2-1, with a weak D call TRBD1 (5 bases). V lost 8 bases, J lost 1 base, and 15 bases lay in between. Germline values: CDR1 LNHDA, CDR2 SQIVND (reference sequence). The CDR3 loop spans 15 amino acids. CDR3 protein: CASGAQDSSYNEQFF. The CDR3 coding sequence is TGTGCCAGTGGGGCACAGGATTCATCCTACAATGAGCAGTTCTTC.

The chain employs TRBV7-2 and TRBJ1-1; D is ambiguous. Germline CDR1 SGHTA, CDR2 FQGNSA. V dropped 5 bases and J dropped 1 base, with 8 bases sitting between them. The CDR3 consists of 13 residues. CDR3 DNA sequence: TGTGCCAGCAGCGTTACTCAGAACACTGAAGCTTTCTTT. Translating it yields CASSVTQNTEAFF.

This clone came up once. The CDR3 coding sequence is TGTGCCATCAGTGAGCCCACGGAGACGGGGACAGGAGCTCTCCAAGAGACCCAGTACTTC. This gives the protein CAISEPTETGTGALQETQYF. V usage is TRBV10-3 and J usage is TRBJ2-5, with TRBD1 matching 8 bases. CDR1 is ENHRY, CDR2 SYGVKD, per germline. V was pared by 2 bases and J by 1 base, with 18 bases of the junction left unmatched. The CDR3 contains 20 residues.

The chain recombines TRBV18 with TRBJ1-2; no definite D call. Per germline, CDR1 KGHSH and CDR2 LQKENI. This CDR3 is built from 15 residues. V was cut by 3 bases and J by 1 base, with 12 bases left in between. This CDR3 reads CASSPLGESNYGYTF. CDR3 sequence (DNA): TGTGCCAGCTCACCGTTGGGAGAGAGTAACTATGGCTACACCTTC.

The chain carries TRBV25-1 and TRBJ2-2; D may be TRBD2 (5 bases). Trimming stripped 4 bases from V and 6 bases from J, with 9 bases between. This CDR3 spans 13 amino acids. In germline, CDR1 is MGHDK, CDR2 SYGVNS. The CDR3 DNA follows: TGTGCCAGCAGTGGGGTGAGGGCCGGGGAGCTGTTTTTT. Translation gives CASSGVRAGELFF. The variable domain in full, completed from reference TRBV25-1 and TRBJ2-2, reads EADIYQTPRYLVIGTGKKITLECSQTMGHDKMYWYQQDPGMELHLIHYSYGVNSTEKGDLSSESTVSRIRTEHFPLTLESARPSHTSQYLCASSGVRAGELFFGEGSRLTVL.

This chain uses TRBV19 with TRBJ1-2, with TRBD1 as a possible D gene (5 bases). Trimming pared 5 bases from V and 7 bases from J, leaving 14 bases between. Germline V gives CDR1 LNHDA, CDR2 SQIVND (reference sequence). The CDR3 runs 13 residues. The DNA of the CDR3 is TGTGCCAGTAGTTACGGGCAGGGAGGTGGCTACACCTTC. It translates to CASSYGQGGGYTF.

This chain joins TRBV6-5 and TRBJ1-5; D is possibly TRBD1 (5 bases). Germline V lookup: CDR1 MNHEY, CDR2 SVGAGI. CDR3 length: 13 amino acids. Between the trimmed V and J ends, which lost 2 bases and 6 bases, there was a span of 8 bases. The DNA of the CDR3 is TGTGCCAGCAGTTACCAGGGTTCTCAGCCCCAGCATTTT. Translating it yields CASSYQGSQPQHF.

This clone is a singleton in its sample. V gene TRBV7-8 combines with J gene TRBJ2-1; 10 bases match TRBD2. Trimming at V came to 7 bases and at J to 8 bases, leaving 17 bases not matched to a gene. The CDR3 loop spans 17 amino acids. CDR1 is SGHVS and CDR2 is FQNEAQ in the germline V gene. CDR3 residues: CASIKQLAGASYDEQFF. CDR3 DNA: TGTGCCAGCATCAAGCAGCTAGCGGGAGCTTCGTATGATGAGCAGTTCTTC.

This clone was observed a single time. The chain uses TRBV21-1 and TRBJ2-7; whether TRBD2, the table's D call, matches the DNA was not checked. TRBV21-1 is a pseudogene segment. The CDR3 totals 16 residues. The CDR3 sequence: CASSPSGDLPVHEQYF. CDR3 coding DNA: TGTGCCAGCAGCCCAAGTGGGGACTTGCCCGTCCACGAGCAGTACTTC.

This chain uses TRBV7-6 with TRBJ2-5; D might be TRBD2 (5 bases). V was trimmed by 5 bases and J by 2 bases, leaving 15 bases between them. The germline V gene encodes CDR1 SGHVS and CDR2 FNYEAQ. This CDR3 contains 15 residues. The CDR3 protein is CASSQVGPGQETQYF. DNA of the CDR3: TGTGCCAGCAGCCAAGTCGGTCCGGGACAAGAGACCCAGTACTTC.

The chain is built from TRBV27 and TRBJ2-3, with 9 bases that match TRBD1. Germline V gene data show CDR1 as MNHEY and CDR2 as SMNVEV (reference sequence). This CDR3 region has 14 residues. The V and J ends lost 6 bases and 1 base, in that order; junction bases with no gene match: 2. The CDR3 reads CASRRTGGTDTQYF. In DNA, the CDR3 is TGTGCCAGCAGACGGACAGGGGGCACAGATACGCAGTATTTT.

J is TRBJ2-4 and V is TRBV16; maybe TRBD1 (5 bases). The CDR3 spans 15 residues. Germline CDR1 is KGHSY and CDR2 is FQNENV. Trimming removed 6 bases at V and 5 bases at J, with 17 bases between. This chain's CDR3 is CASRRNQGSQNIQYF. For the CDR3, the DNA is TGTGCCAGCAGGCGAAATCAGGGTTCTCAAAACATTCAGTACTTC.

The chain employs TRBV9 and TRBJ2-1; TRBD2 matches at 12 bases. V lost 3 bases and J lost 9; bases outside the gene matches: 10. The CDR3 contains 16 residues. CDR1 is SGDLS, CDR2 YYNGEE, per germline. This CDR3 is CASSGGSSGRVAEQFF. The CDR3 DNA reads as TGTGCCAGCAGCGGTGGATCTAGCGGGAGGGTCGCTGAGCAGTTCTTC.

The rearrangement uses TRBV19 and TRBJ1-4; TRBD1 agrees at 7 bases. From germline, CDR1 is LNHDA and CDR2 SQIVND (reference sequence). This CDR3 spans 14 amino acids. The ends lost 8 bases at V and 7 bases at J; junction bases unmatched: 10. CDR3: CASEGGGLGEKLFF. The CDR3 DNA follows: TGTGCCAGTGAAGGGGGCGGTCTGGGTGAAAAACTGTTTTTT.

This rearrangement joins TRBV7-2 to TRBJ1-4; 10 bases map to TRBD1. The J segment lost 7 bases and the V segment lost 3 bases, leaving 5 bases of the junction unmatched. The CDR3 spans 15 residues. The germline V gene has CDR1 SGHTA and CDR2 FQGNSA. As DNA, the CDR3 is TGTGCCAGCAGCTTCAGGGACAGGGGAGGTGAAAAACTGTTTTTT. It is translated as CASSFRDRGGEKLFF.

Only one count was recorded for this clone. The V gene is TRBV20-1, the J gene TRBJ1-1; 8 nucleotides line up with TRBD1. The germline V gene encodes CDR1 DFQATT and CDR2 SNEGSKA (reference sequence). Losses at the gene ends were 5 bases for V and 5 bases for J; bases not matched to a gene: 1. The length of the CDR3 is 11 residues. Here the CDR3 reads CSARQGTEAFF. In DNA form, the CDR3 reads TGCAGTGCTCGACAGGGGACTGAAGCTTTCTTT.

As concerns this clone: The junction does not match germline at one end; this may be a read error. The gene calls are TRBV7-7 and TRBJ2-2; 8 nucleotides align to TRBD1. Germline V gives CDR1 SSHAT, CDR2 FNYEAQ (reference sequence). The CDR3 sequence is 17 residues long. The CDR3 sequence is CASSLGTGYTNTGELFF. Written as DNA, the CDR3 is TGTGCTAGCAGCCTCGGGACAGGCTATACGAACACCGGGGAGCTGTTTTTT.